The rows below give T cell receptor beta chains drawn from one sample of a study of blood T cell repertoires in COVID-19. Measured with immunoSEQ multiplex PCR; TCRdb has only the in-frame clones, and not every one. The profile shows more than 200,000 clones, approximately 84% of them singletons. The sequenced sample was PBMCs or T cells enriched from blood (not recorded which). The receptors originated from a man between 40 and 49 years old who had recovered from COVID-19. The CDR3 runs from the conserved cysteine through the conserved F or W. The D gene is left open where the match is weak. Clone size, where shown, is once, few, many, or a class for clones that have expanded.

TRBV7-6	-	TRBJ2-1	-	CASSFVPGEGHEQFF	TGTGCCAGCAGCTTCGTTCCGGGAGAGGGTCATGAGCAGTTCTTC
TRBV4-3	-	TRBJ1-1	-	CASSQVLAVNTEAFF	TGCGCCAGCAGCCAAGTATTGGCAGTGAACACTGAAGCTTTCTTT
TRBV7-2	-	TRBJ1-1	TRBD1	CASSLTTGDTEAFF	TGTGCCAGCAGCTTAACGACAGGGGACACTGAAGCTTTCTTT
TRBV5-5	-	TRBJ2-7	TRBD2	CASSSRGGGSYEQYF	TGTGCCAGCAGCTCCCGAGGCGGGGGCTCCTACGAGCAGTACTTC
TRBV30	-	TRBJ1-5	-	CAWREGSQPQHF	TGTGCCTGGAGAGAGGGAAGTCAGCCCCAGCATTTT
TRBV4-2	-	TRBJ2-2	TRBD2	CASSQEIREGNTGELFF	TGTGCCAGCAGCCAAGAAATAAGGGAGGGGAACACCGGGGAGCTGTTTTTT
TRBV9	-	TRBJ1-4	-	CASSRGGRDTNEKLFF	TGTGCCAGCAGCCGTGGCGGGAGGGATACTAATGAAAAACTGTTTTTT
TRBV4-2	-	TRBJ1-2	TRBD1	CASSQGRGQGIGGYTF	TGTGCCAGCAGCCAAGGCCGAGGACAGGGGATTGGCGGCTACACCTTC
TRBV4-1	-	TRBJ2-7	TRBD2	CASSPSTSGSYEQYF	TGCGCCAGCAGCCCCTCCACTAGCGGCTCCTACGAGCAGTACTTC
TRBV19	-	TRBJ2-2	TRBD1	CASSLQGSSTGELFF	TGTGCCAGTAGTTTACAGGGGTCCTCCACCGGGGAGCTGTTTTTT
TRBV7-9	-	TRBJ2-1	TRBD2	CASSPSLRRGVFNEQFF	TGTGCCAGCAGCCCCTCGTTAAGGCGGGGGGTCTTCAATGAGCAGTTCTTC
TRBV25-1	once	TRBJ2-7	-	CASSITGQGLSYEQYF	TGTGCCAGCAGTATTACCGGACAGGGACTATCCTACGAGCAGTACTTC
TRBV7-9	many	TRBJ1-2	-	CASSLAERYRGYTF	TGTGCCAGCAGCTTAGCGGAAAGGTACAGGGGCTACACCTTC
TRBV7-9	-	TRBJ1-6	-	CASSYSDNSPLHF	TGTGCCAGCAGTTATAGCGATAATTCACCCCTCCACTTT
TRBV19	-	TRBJ1-1	-	CASSIGFRGQNTEAFF	TGTGCCAGTAGTATAGGGTTCAGGGGCCAGAACACTGAAGCTTTCTTT
TRBV5-5	-	TRBJ1-4	-	CASSLLGNEKLFF	TGTGCCAGCAGCTTGCTTGGCAATGAAAAACTGTTTTTT
TRBV4-1	-	TRBJ2-2	-	CASSSRANTGELFF	TGCGCCAGCAGCTCCAGGGCTAACACCGGGGAGCTGTTTTTT
TRBV5-1	few	TRBJ1-1	-	CASSPGEAAEAFF	TGCGCCAGCAGCCCCGGGGAAGCTGCTGAAGCTTTCTTT
TRBV30	-	TRBJ1-2	-	CAWSLGGTGGNYGYTF	TGTGCCTGGAGTTTAGGGGGGACGGGAGGGAACTATGGCTACACCTTC
TRBV10-3	-	TRBJ2-3	-	CAISESYIATDTQYF	TGTGCCATCAGTGAGTCATACATAGCGACAGATACGCAGTATTTT
TRBV3-1/TRBV3-2	few	TRBJ1-1	-	CASSPLLGEVEAFF	TGTGCCAGCAGCCCCCTCCTAGGGGAGGTTGAAGCTTTCTTT
TRBV18	few	TRBJ1-5	-	CASSPPGNQPQHF	TGTGCCAGCTCACCCCCTGGCAATCAGCCCCAGCATTTT
TRBV15	-	TRBJ1-2	-	CATSVQDTRCTF	TGTGCCACCAGCGTACAGGATACGCGGTGCACCTTC